This TCR beta chain appears in the sequencing data of a study of blood T cells in healthy people across ages (dated by TCRdb to 2013 to 2016). About the investigation overall: In model experiments, template switching captured about one uniquely barcoded TCR beta cDNA molecule for every two T cells. The study measured age-related changes in TCR beta repertoire diversity using deep sequencing normalized with unique cDNA molecular identifiers. Four age groups were formed from the donors: young (average approximately 15 years), middle-aged (approximately 41), aged (more than 55) and long-lived (more than 75). Two additional independent replicas of 1 million unique cDNA reads from the same blood draw were analyzed for two donors (one aged 18 to 30 and one aged 80 or older).

The full study reports these points: Observed TCR beta diversity per million T cells fell roughly linearly with age, and a significant reduction was already apparent by age roughly 40. There was a strong correlation between observed TCR beta diversity and the percentage of naive T cells measured by flow cytometry. Bulk unsorted PBMC profiling prevented conclusive comparison of naive and antigen-experienced compartments. Total diversity estimates from one million sequenced T cells were considered lower bounds and underestimates. Compared with the aged group, the long-lived group had more naive CD4+ T cells, fewer expanded clones and increased TCR diversity, a pattern suggesting age selection. The CMV infection status of donors was not known, potentially confounding age-related changes in expanded clonotypes.

On this clonotype: This receptor's antigen is unknown. Qualities for individual bases were not recorded, and no much larger clone is one base off.

The roughly 39 donors, aged roughly 6 to 90 years, were systemically healthy Caucasian individuals from Russia. Each donor gave 8.5 to 10 milliliters of peripheral blood, collected into EDTA-treated Vacutainer tubes. Ficoll-Paque density-gradient centrifugation was used to isolate PBMCs, with at least 6.5 million per sample. Trizol reagent was used to extract total RNA from PBMCs, with at least 6 micrograms per sample. Naive CD45RAhigh/CD27high T cell percentages were measured by flow cytometry on a PBMC aliquot from every donor. From a lookup of the germline V gene, CDR1 and CDR2 are SGDLS and YYNGEE. The CDR3 holds 14 amino acids from the cysteine to the phenylalanine. Just the 42-base CDR3 DNA is kept, in frame starting at base 1. The method behind the library was 5' RACE. These reads were obtained on an Illumina HiSeq 2500. A second roughly 6 to 12 cycle PCR used a sample-barcoded 5' primer and a J-beta primer mix. A unique molecular identifier was introduced onto each TCR beta cDNA molecule by a template-switch 5' adaptor carrying 12 random nucleotides. Each sample yielded at least 2.5 million CDR3-containing paired-end reads. All of the RNA was converted into first-strand cDNA using the Mint cDNA synthesis kit, with a TRBC-specific oligonucleotide serving as the primer. All cDNA was treated with uracil-DNA glycosylase and then went through a first 18-cycle PCR with the universal primers M1SS and BC2_uni_R. In the source study's methods: For normalization, 1 million high-quality reads, each with a distinct molecular identifier, were randomly selected from each sample. Reads sharing molecular identifiers were discarded rather than binned into consensus sequences. MiTCR, run with a Q25 quality threshold and the strictest error-elimination algorithm, handled CDR3 identification, clonotype clustering and error correction. A nonparametric unseen species model with Euler transformation was used to estimate lower-bound total TCR beta diversity. The public reads were run again by TCRdb, first through fastp at Q25 and then through MiXCR, and only productive beta chains were kept. Each CDR3 protein gets just one entry, which takes the most common genes and DNA from the rows behind it. It is TCRdb's table, rather than the study itself, that gives the V and J calls and clone size. Counted in this sample were under 1,100,000 distinct CDR3 sequences; roughly 24% of them appeared once. The ten biggest clones cover approximately 0.75% of the sample.

The same sample was also studied in work on T cells of mothers and their children. As noted in the second study: Donors were nine systemically healthy Caucasian individuals: three mothers and their six children. cDNA synthesis consumed the entire amount of extracted RNA, loaded at around 1.5 ug RNA in each 15 ul reaction. In the second PCR, the M1S primer introduced both the sample barcodes and 2-4 random nucleotides. Over 8 million TCR beta CDR3 reads came from each mother, compared with some 3 million reads from each child. TCR recombination output is similarly shaped by thymic selection in related and unrelated pairs, with a minor effect exerted by inherited differences. Related mother-child pairs always showed normalized repertoire overlap that was slightly higher than in unrelated mother-child pairs, though the difference was never significant. Persistent microchimeric T cell clones were not detected, at a sensitivity of approximately 100 clones per million clonotypes. To look for features that set related mother-child pairs apart from unrelated individuals, the researchers ran deep NGS to compare the TCR beta repertoires of mothers and children. The mean age was around 42 +/- 4 years for the mothers and approximately 11 +/- 4 years for the children. After adapter ligation was performed with NEBNext reagents, the libraries were sequenced on an Illumina HiSeq 2000 with 100+100 nt paired-end reads. To prevent cross-contamination, the mother and child libraries were prepared one month apart and sequenced in separate runs. Each donor had between roughly 450,000 and 2,100,000 distinct TCR beta clonotypes identified. Naive TCR beta clonotypes were estimated from low-frequency clonotypes matched to each donor's FACS-determined naive share, without sorting.

The chain couples TRBV9 to TRBJ2-5; TRBD2 might be the D gene, on 5 matching bases. The end of the DNA aligns better with TRBJ2-7, so the J call may be wrong. The sequence was obtained from a girl aged 2-15 years in good health. Source material: blood. The CDR3 has the sequence CASSVGSGTYEQYF. The bases read TGTGCCAGCAGCGTAGGTTCCGGGACCTACGAGCAGTACTTC.